Presented here are 4 T cell receptor beta chains from one specimen sequenced in a study of cytomegalovirus exposure and HLA in healthy donors. The PCR had 60 Vbeta and 13 Jbeta primers. The method was immunoSEQ multiplex PCR; TCRdb's version includes in-frame clones alone and lacks a portion of them. In the table there are roughly 120,000 clones, around 87% of which are singletons. Sequencing was carried out using PBMCs. These receptors originate from a man aged 35 to 55 in good health and CMV-seronegative.

The CDR3 region has the DNA TGCAGCGTTGAAGTTGGACAGGGCAAAAACATTCAGTACTTC. Translation gives CSVEVGQGKNIQYF. The rearrangement joins TRBV29-1 to TRBJ2-4, with 8 positions matching TRBD1. Losses at the gene ends were 1 base for V and 3 bases for J; bases not matched to a gene: 2. The CDR3 has 14 residues. Germline values: CDR1 SQVTM, CDR2 ANQGSEA.

The chain has TRBV5-1 and TRBJ1-5; D possibly corresponds to TRBD1 (6 bases). Trimming left V 3 bases short and J 4 bases short, with 14 bases between. Germline CDR1 is SGHRS and CDR2 is YFSETQ. CDR3 length: 15 amino acids. CDR3 in amino acids: CASSSTGQSNQPQHF. Here the CDR3 DNA reads TGCGCCAGCAGCTCGACCGGACAGAGTAATCAGCCCCAGCATTTT.

The gene calls are TRBV6-1 and TRBJ2-2; 7 bases align to TRBD2. Germline-derived CDR1 and CDR2 are MNHNS and SASEGT. V shed 6 bases, J shed 5 bases, and the junction held 6 bases outside the gene matches. The CDR3 is 14 amino acids. CDR3 sequence: CASRSSGATGELFF. CDR3 bases: TGTGCCAGCAGATCGAGCGGGGCTACCGGGGAGCTGTTTTTT.

This chain links TRBV27 with TRBJ1-4; possible D gene TRBD1, 5 bases. The germline gives CDR1 MNHEY, CDR2 SMNVEV (reference sequence). Deletions cut 6 bases from V and 4 bases from J, with 12 bases between. The CDR3 sequence is 14 residues long. The CDR3 region is CASRMTAYNEKLFF. DNA for the CDR3: TGTGCCAGCAGGATGACAGCCTATAATGAAAAACTGTTTTTT.